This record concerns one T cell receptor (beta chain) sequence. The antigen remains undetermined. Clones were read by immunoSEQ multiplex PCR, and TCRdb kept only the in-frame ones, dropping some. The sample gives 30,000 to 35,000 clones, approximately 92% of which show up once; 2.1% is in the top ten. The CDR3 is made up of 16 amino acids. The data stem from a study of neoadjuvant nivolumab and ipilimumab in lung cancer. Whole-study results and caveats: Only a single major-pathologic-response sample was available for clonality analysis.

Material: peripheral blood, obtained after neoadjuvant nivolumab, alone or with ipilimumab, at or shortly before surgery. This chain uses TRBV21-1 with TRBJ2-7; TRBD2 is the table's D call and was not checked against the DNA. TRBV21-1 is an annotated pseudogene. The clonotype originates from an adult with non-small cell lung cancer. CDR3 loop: CASRLKVARDSYEQYF. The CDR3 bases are TGTGCCAGCAGACTAAAGGTCGCGAGAGACTCCTACGAGCAGTACTTC.